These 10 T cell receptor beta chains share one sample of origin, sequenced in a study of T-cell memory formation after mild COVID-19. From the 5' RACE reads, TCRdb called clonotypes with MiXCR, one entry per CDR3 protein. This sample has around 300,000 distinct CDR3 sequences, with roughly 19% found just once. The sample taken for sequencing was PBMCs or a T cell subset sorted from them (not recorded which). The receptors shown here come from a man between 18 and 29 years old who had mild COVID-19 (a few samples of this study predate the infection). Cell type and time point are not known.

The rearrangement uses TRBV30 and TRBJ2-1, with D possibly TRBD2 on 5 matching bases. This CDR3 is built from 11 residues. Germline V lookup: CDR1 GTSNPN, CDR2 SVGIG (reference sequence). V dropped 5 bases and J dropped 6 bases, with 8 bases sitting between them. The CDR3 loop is CAWAGGNEQFF. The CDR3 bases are TGTGCCTGGGCGGGCGGCAATGAGCAGTTCTTC.

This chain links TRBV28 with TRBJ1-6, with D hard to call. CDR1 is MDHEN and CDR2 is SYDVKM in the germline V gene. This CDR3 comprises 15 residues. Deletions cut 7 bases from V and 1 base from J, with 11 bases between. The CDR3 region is CASKTASSYNSPLHF. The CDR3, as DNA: TGTGCCAGCAAAACAGCTTCATCCTATAATTCACCCCTCCACTTT.

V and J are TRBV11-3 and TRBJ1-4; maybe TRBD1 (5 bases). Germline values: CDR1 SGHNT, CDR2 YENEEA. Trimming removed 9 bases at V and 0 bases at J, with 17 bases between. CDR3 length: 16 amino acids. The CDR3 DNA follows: TGTGCCAGGGGACTCCTGGTTCTCCCAACTAATGAAAAACTGTTTTTT. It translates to CARGLLVLPTNEKLFF.

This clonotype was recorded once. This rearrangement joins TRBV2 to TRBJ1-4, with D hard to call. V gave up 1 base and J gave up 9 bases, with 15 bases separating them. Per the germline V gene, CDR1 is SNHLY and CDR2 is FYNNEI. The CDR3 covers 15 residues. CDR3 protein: CASSEGHLAYKKLFF. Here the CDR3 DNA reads TGTGCCAGCAGTGAAGGGCACCTGGCCTATAAAAAACTGTTTTTT.

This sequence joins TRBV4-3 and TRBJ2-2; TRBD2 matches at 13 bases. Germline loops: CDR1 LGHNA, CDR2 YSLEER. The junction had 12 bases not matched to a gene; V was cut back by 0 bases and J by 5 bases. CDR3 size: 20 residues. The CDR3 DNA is TGCGCCAGCAGCCAAGATCTTAGACTAGCGGGGGGCCCGGGAACCGGGGAGCTGTTTTTT. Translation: CASSQDLRLAGGPGTGELFF.

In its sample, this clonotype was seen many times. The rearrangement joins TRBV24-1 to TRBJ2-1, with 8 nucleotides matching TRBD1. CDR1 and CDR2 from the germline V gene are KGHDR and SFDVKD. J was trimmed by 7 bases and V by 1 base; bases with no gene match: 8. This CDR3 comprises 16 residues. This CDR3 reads CATSDFGQGGRNEQFF. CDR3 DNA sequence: TGTGCCACCAGTGATTTCGGACAGGGCGGGCGTAATGAGCAGTTCTTC.

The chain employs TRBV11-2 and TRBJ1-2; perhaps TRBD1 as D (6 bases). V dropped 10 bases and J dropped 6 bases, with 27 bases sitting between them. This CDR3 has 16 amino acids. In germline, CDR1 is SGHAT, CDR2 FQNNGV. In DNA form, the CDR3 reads TGTGCCACCCCTAAGGTCTTCCCGCAGGGGTCCCATGGCTACACCTTC. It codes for CATPKVFPQGSHGYTF.

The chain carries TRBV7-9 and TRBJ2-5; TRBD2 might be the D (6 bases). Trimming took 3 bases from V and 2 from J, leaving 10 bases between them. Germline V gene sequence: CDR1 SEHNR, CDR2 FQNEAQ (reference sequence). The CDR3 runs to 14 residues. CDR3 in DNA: TGTGCCAGCAGCTTCGCGGGGAATCAAGAGACCCAGTACTTC. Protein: CASSFAGNQETQYF.

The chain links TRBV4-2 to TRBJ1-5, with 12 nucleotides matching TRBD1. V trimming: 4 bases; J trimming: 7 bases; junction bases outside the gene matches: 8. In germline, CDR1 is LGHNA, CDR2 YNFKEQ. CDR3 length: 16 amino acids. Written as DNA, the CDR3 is TGTGCCAGCAGCCTCGGGACAGGGGGCCAGCGGCAGCCCCAGCATTTT. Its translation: CASSLGTGGQRQPQHF.

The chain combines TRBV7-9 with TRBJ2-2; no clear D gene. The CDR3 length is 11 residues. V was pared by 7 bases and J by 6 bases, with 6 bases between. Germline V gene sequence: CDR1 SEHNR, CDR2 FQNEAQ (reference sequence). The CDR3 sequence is CASTRAGELFF. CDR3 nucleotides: TGTGCCAGCACTCGAGCCGGGGAGCTGTTTTTT.